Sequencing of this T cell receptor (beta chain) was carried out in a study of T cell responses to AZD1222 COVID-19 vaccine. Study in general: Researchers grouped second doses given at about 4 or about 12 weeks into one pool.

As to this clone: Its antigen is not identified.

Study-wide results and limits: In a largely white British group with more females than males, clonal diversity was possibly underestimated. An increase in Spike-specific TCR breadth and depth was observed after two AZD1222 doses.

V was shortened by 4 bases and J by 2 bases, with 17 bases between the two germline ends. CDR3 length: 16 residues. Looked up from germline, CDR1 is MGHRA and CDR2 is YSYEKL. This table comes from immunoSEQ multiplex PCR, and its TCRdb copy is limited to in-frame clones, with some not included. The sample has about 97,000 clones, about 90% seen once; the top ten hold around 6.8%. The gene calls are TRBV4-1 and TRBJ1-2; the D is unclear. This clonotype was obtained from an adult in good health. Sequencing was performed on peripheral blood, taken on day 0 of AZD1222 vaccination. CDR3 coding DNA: TGCGCCAGCAGCCGCGACCTCTCTCAGGTCAACTATGGCTACACCTTC. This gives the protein CASSRDLSQVNYGYTF.